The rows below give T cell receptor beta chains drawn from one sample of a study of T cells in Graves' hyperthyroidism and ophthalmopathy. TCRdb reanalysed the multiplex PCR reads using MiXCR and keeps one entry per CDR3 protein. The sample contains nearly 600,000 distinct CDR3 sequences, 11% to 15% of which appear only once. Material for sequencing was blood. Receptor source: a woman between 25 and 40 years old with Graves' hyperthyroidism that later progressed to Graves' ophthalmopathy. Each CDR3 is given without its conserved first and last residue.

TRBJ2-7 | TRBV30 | AWNTQGARYEQY
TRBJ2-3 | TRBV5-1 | ASSLPGPTTDTQY
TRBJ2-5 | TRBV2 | ASRPDQETQY
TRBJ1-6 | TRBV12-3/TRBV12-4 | ASSLEGTDSPLH
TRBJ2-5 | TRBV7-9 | ASSAGQGAVETQY
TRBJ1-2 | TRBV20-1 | SARDDGGENYGYT
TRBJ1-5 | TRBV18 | ASSPDLNSNQPQH
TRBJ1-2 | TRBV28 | ASSPTGEEIYGYT
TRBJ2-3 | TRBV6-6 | ASSYKLVGTDTQY
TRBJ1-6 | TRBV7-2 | ASSLGQGHPYNSPLH
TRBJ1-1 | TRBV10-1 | ARSMGPNTEAF
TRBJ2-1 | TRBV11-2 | ASSASGGYNEQF
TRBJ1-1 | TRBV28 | ASSLPLNRDNTEAF
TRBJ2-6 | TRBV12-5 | ASGLVRKLAGDLGHSGANVLT
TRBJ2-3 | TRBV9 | ASNKGTDTQY
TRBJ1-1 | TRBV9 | ASSSLAGGTEAF
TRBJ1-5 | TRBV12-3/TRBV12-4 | ASSGGGAYSNQPQH
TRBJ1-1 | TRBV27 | ASSLQGSGYAEAF
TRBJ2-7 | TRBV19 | ASSMQGRPYEQY
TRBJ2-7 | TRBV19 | ASSLAGHLSYEQY
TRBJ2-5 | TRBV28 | ASTSLGTVEETQY
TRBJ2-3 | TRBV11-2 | ASSFIRQRGDTQY
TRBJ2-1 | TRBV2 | ASFRQAKSSYNEQF
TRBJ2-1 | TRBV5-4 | ASSLISGVQF
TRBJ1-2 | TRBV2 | ASRLPGGTGGLRYGYT
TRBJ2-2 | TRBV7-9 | ASRETGGTGELF
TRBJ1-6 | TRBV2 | ASSDSFRLYNSPLH
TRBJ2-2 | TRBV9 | ASSLLTVANTGELF
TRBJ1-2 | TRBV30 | AWLKSGYYGYT
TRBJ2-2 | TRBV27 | ASMPLDGELF
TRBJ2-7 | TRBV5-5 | ASSLNVQGLKQY
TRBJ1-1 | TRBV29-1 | SVVRGPNTEAF
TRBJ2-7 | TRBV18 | ASSPPKGVGEQY
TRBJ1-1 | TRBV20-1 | SARSGWDTEAF
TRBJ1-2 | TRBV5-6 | ATRPIGTDAYGYT
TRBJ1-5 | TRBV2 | ASSSRAAGNQPQH
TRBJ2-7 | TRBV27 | ASSSFRGLLYEQY
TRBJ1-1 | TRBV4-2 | ASSQDLSSEAF
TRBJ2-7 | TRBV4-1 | ASSQVPVSTPSYEQY
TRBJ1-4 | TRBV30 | AWRDGSDEKLF
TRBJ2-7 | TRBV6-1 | ASSGSLSRY